A single sample gave rise to the 12 T cell receptor beta chains below, sequenced in a study of blood T cell repertoires in COVID-19. The repertoire was sequenced with immunoSEQ multiplex PCR; TCRdb's copy has only in-frame clones and lacks some. The table records tens of thousands of clones, roughly three quarters of them present only once. The sequencing input was peripheral blood. Every receptor here comes from a man in his 70s with COVID-19, enrolled during active disease.

In this sample, this clone turned up a few times. The chain employs TRBV7-6 and TRBJ2-3, with TRBD2 identical over 13 bases. The ends lost 1 base at V and 3 bases at J; junction bases unmatched: 4. The CDR3 consists of 17 residues. CDR1 SGHVS and CDR2 FNYEAQ come from the germline V gene. The CDR3 loop is CASSLGTSGRSTDTQYF. The CDR3 DNA reads TGTGCCAGCAGCTTAGGGACTAGCGGGAGATCGACAGATACGCAGTATTTT.

The chain joins TRBV4-2 to TRBJ2-2; 9 bases align to TRBD2. The CDR3 covers 17 residues. Germline CDR1 reads LGHNA; CDR2 reads YNFKEQ. V lost 4 bases and J lost 5; bases outside the gene matches: 11. This CDR3 reads CASSPGGGAMSTGELFF. DNA of the CDR3: TGTGCCAGCAGCCCTGGCGGGGGGGCAATGTCGACCGGGGAGCTGTTTTTT.

The chain has TRBV4-2 and TRBJ2-1; TRBD2 agrees at 14 bases. With V trimmed by 3 bases and J by 7 bases, 11 bases remained unmatched. The germline V gene has CDR1 LGHNA and CDR2 YNFKEQ. CDR3 size: 18 residues. The CDR3 loop is CASSQGFPGLAGANEQFF. DNA for the CDR3: TGTGCCAGCAGCCAGGGCTTTCCGGGACTAGCGGGAGCTAATGAGCAGTTCTTC.

The chain uses TRBV4-1 and TRBJ2-7; TRBD1 matches 7 bases. The CDR3 spans 16 residues. Losses at the gene ends were 0 bases for V and 2 bases for J; bases not matched to a gene: 7. Germline assignment: CDR1 MGHRA and CDR2 YSYEKL. The CDR3 protein is CASSQESRTGTYEQYF. The CDR3 DNA is TGCGCCAGCAGCCAAGAATCTCGGACAGGAACCTACGAGCAGTACTTC.

The genes are TRBV27 and TRBJ2-4; D not resolved. Between the trimmed V and J ends, which lost 3 bases and 0 bases, there was a span of 12 bases. This CDR3 has 16 amino acids. Per the germline V gene, CDR1 is MNHEY and CDR2 is SMNVEV (reference sequence). CDR3 sequence reads: CASSLFGGEAKNIQYF. CDR3 nucleotides: TGTGCCAGCAGTTTGTTCGGCGGAGAAGCCAAAAACATTCAGTACTTC.

The sample holds one count of this clone. The chain recombines TRBV6-6 with TRBJ1-2, with 10 positions matching TRBD1. This CDR3 contains 16 residues. V lost 4 bases, J lost 7 bases, and 12 bases stayed unmatched. Germline V CDR1 and CDR2: MNHNY, SVGAGI (reference sequence). CDR3 bases: TGTGCCAGCAGTTCGGCTCATTTCCGGGACAGGGGTGGCTACACCTTC. This encodes CASSSAHFRDRGGYTF.

The chain has TRBV27 and TRBJ2-7; D possibly corresponds to TRBD2 (6 bases). The germline V and J ends were trimmed by 4 bases and 0 bases, with 7 bases remaining between them. Germline CDR1 MNHEY, CDR2 SMNVEV (reference sequence). There are 13 residues in the CDR3. CDR3 loop: CASSSGLSYEQYF. Written as DNA, the CDR3 is TGTGCCAGCAGTTCGGGACTCTCCTACGAGCAGTACTTC.

This clone has ten or more counts. This chain joins TRBV28 and TRBJ1-1; 11 bases match TRBD1. This CDR3 spans 17 amino acids. Germline V gene lookup returns CDR1 MDHEN and CDR2 SYDVKM. V shed 3 bases, J shed 7 bases, and the junction held 13 bases outside the gene matches. Here the CDR3 reads CASSFTGTGGTADEAFF. In DNA form, the CDR3 reads TGTGCCAGCAGTTTCACCGGGACAGGGGGGACTGCTGATGAAGCTTTCTTT.

This clone was detected only a few times. The chain recombines TRBV4-2 with TRBJ2-7; the match to TRBD2 covers 14 bases. Germline CDR1 and CDR2: LGHNA and YNFKEQ. Trimming cost V 0 bases and J 12 bases; bases outside gene matches: 16. The CDR3 totals 18 residues. CDR3 residues: CASSQEAPRLAGGLLSYF. The CDR3 DNA reads TGTGCCAGCAGCCAAGAAGCCCCCCGACTAGCGGGAGGGCTACTTTCGTACTTC.

The V gene is TRBV7-2, the J gene TRBJ2-1, with 10 bases lining up with TRBD1. The CDR3 sequence is 14 residues long. Trimming took 1 base from V and 10 from J; bases not matched to a gene: 4. Germline V gives CDR1 SGHTA, CDR2 FQGNSA. CDR3 DNA sequence: TGTGCCAGCAGCTTAGAGGGACAGGGGCCGGAGCAGTTCTTC. Its translation is CASSLEGQGPEQFF.

The chain has TRBV9 and TRBJ2-7, with D possibly matching TRBD1 (6 bases). With 1 base removed from V and 6 bases from J, the gap between germline ends came to 11 bases. CDR3 length: 13 amino acids. Germline V gene sequence: CDR1 SGDLS, CDR2 YYNGEE. DNA of the CDR3: TGTGCCAGCAGCGTACAGGGGCTAGGCGAGCAGTACTTC. Residues: CASSVQGLGEQYF.

The V and J genes are TRBV19 and TRBJ2-3; tentatively, D is TRBD2 (6 bases). Trimming took 1 base from V and 1 from J, leaving 6 bases between them. The length of the CDR3 is 14 residues. The germline V gene has CDR1 LNHDA and CDR2 SQIVND (reference sequence). The CDR3 DNA reads as TGTGCCAGTAGTATAGCGGGAGGCACAGATACGCAGTATTTT. Translating gives CASSIAGGTDTQYF.